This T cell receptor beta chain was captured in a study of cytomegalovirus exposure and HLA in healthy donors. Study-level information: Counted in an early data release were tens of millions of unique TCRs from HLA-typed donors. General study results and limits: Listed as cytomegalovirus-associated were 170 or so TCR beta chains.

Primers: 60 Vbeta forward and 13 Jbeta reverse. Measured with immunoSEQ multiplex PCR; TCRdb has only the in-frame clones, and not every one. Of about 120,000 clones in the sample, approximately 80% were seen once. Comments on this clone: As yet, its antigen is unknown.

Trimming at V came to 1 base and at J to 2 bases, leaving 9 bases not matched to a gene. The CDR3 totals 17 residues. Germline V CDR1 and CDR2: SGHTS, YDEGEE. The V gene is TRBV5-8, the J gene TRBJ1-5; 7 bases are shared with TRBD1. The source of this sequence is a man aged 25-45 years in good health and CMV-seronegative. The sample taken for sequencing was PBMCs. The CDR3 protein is CASSLTTGPLRNQPQHF. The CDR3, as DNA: TGTGCCAGCAGCTTGACGACAGGGCCATTACGCAATCAGCCCCAGCATTTT.